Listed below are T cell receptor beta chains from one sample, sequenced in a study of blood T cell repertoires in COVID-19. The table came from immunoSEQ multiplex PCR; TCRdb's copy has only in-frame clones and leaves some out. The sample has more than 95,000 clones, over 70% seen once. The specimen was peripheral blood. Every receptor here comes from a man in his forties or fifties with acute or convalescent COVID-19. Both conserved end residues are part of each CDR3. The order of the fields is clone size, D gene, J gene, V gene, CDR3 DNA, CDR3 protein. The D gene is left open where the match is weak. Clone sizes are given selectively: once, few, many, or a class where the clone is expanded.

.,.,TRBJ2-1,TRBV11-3,TGTGCCAGCAGCTTACAGGGAATTTGGGCGGATGAGCAGTTCTTC,CASSLQGIWADEQFF
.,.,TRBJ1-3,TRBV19,TGTGCCAGTAGTATTGGAGGGACTGGAAACACCATATATTTT,CASSIGGTGNTIYF
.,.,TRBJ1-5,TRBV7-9,TGTGCCAGCAGCTTCGGGTCTAGCAATCAGCCCCAGCATTTT,CASSFGSSNQPQHF
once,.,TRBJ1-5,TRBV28,TGTGCCAGCAACAGGGTGGGGTTCCAGCCCCAGCATTTT,CASNRVGFQPQHF
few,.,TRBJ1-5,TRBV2,TGTGCCAGCAGTTTGGCAGGGAATCAGCCCCAGCATTTT,CASSLAGNQPQHF
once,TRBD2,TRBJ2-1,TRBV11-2,TGTGCCAGCAGCTTGGAGAGACTAGCGGCGAGCTCCTACAATGAGCAGTTCTTC,CASSLERLAASSYNEQFF
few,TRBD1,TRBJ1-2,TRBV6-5,TGTGCCAGCAGTCCTCTGGGACAGGGGGCGCAAGGCTACACCTTC,CASSPLGQGAQGYTF
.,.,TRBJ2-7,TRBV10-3,TGTGCCATCAGTGCGGGGAACGAGCAGTACTTC,CAISAGNEQYF
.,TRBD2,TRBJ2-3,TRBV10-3,TGTGCCATCAGTGAGACTAGCGGCACAGATACGCAGTATTTT,CAISETSGTDTQYF
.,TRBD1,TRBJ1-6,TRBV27,TGTGCCAGCAACAAAGCAGGGGGTGTCAACTCACCCCTCCACTTT,CASNKAGGVNSPLHF
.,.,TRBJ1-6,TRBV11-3,TGTGCCAGCAGTTTCCAGGGGTCCTATAATTCACCCCTCCACTTT,CASSFQGSYNSPLHF
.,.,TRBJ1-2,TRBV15,TGTGCCACCAGCAGTAGTGTAGGGGTGGGGTATGGCTACACCTTC,CATSSSVGVGYGYTF
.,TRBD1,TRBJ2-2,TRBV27,TGTGCCAGCAGTTACTACAGGGGGCGAGGCACCGGGGAGCTGTTTTTT,CASSYYRGRGTGELFF
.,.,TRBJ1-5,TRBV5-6,TGTGCCAGCAGCTTCGGGGTCGGTCAGCCCCAGCATTTT,CASSFGVGQPQHF
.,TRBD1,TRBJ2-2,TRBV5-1,TGCGCCAGCAGCCTGGGACAGGGGGCGCACGGGGAGCTGTTTTTT,CASSLGQGAHGELFF
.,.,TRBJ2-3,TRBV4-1,TGCGCCAGCAGCCAAGAAGAGAGGAGTACGCAGTATTTT,CASSQEERSTQYF
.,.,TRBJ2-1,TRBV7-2,TGTGCCAGCAGCATGCTCCGGGACTCCGAGCAGTTCTTC,CASSMLRDSEQFF
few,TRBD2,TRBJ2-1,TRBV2,TGTGCCAGCAGTATCCCCAGCGGGACCTCCTACAATGAGCAGTTCTTC,CASSIPSGTSYNEQFF
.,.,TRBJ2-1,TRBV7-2,TGTGCCAGCAGCTTAGAACAGCGGTCCTACAATGAGCAGTTCTTC,CASSLEQRSYNEQFF
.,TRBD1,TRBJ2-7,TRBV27,TGTGCCAGCAGTTTACTTGGACAGGGCTCCGAGCAGTACTTC,CASSLLGQGSEQYF
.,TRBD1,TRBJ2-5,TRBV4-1,TGCGCCAGCAGTTCCGAGAGGGGGCGCGAGGAGACCCAGTACTTC,CASSSERGREETQYF
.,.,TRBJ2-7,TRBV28,TGTGCCACCTTAGGACTGGAAACCTACGAGCAGTACTTC,CATLGLETYEQYF
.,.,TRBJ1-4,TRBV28,TGTGCCAGCAGTCGAGGAATTATAAGTGAAAAACTGTTTTTT,CASSRGIISEKLFF
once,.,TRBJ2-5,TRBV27,TGTGCCAGCAGTCCCCGGAGGGGAATCGGAGAGACCCAGTACTTC,CASSPRRGIGETQYF
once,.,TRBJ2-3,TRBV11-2,TGTGCCAGCAGCTTTATCAGGGTGACAGATACGCAGTATTTT,CASSFIRVTDTQYF
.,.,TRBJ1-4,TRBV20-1,TGCAGTGTTCTAGTTAATGAAAAACTGTTTTTT,CSVLVNEKLFF
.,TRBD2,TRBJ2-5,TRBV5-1,TGCGCCAGCAGCGGGGCTAGCGGAGGGGAGACCCAGTACTTC,CASSGASGGETQYF
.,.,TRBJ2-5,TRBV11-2,TGTGCCAGCAGCTTAGATCAGGGGCCCGAGACCCAGTACTTC,CASSLDQGPETQYF
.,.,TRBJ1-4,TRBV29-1,TGCAGCGTTGAGGGAGGGCAGACTAATGAAAAACTGTTTTTT,CSVEGGQTNEKLFF
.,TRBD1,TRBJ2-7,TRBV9,TGTGCCAGCAGCCCCCAGGGGGCCGGGACAGGGGGCTCCTACGAGCAGTACTTC,CASSPQGAGTGGSYEQYF
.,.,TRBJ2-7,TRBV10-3,TGTGCCATCAGTGAGGGTAGCGAGCAGTACTTC,CAISEGSEQYF
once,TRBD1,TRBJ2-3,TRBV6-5,TGTGCCAGCAGTTACGGACAGGGGTCAGATACGCAGTATTTT,CASSYGQGSDTQYF
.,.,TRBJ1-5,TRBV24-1,TGTGCCACCAGCCCACAGGGAAGTCAGCCCCAGCATTTT,CATSPQGSQPQHF
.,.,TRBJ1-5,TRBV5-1,TGCGCCAGCAGCTTGGGGCCCCTGGGCAATCAGCCCCAGCATTTT,CASSLGPLGNQPQHF
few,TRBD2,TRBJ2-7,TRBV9,TGTGCCAGCAGCGTAGGGGATAGCGGGAGCCACGAGCAGTACTTC,CASSVGDSGSHEQYF
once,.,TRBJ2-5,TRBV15,TGTGCCACCAGCAGAGAACAGGGGGGGTTGGAGACCCAGTACTTC,CATSREQGGLETQYF
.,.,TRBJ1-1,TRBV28,TGTGCCAGAAAACCGGGGGTGGACACTGAAGCTTTCTTT,CARKPGVDTEAFF
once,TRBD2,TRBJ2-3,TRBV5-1,TGCGCCAGCAGCCCCAGACTAGCGGGAATCACAGATACGCAGTATTTT,CASSPRLAGITDTQYF
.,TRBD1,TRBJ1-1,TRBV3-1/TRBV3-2,TGTGCCAGCAGCCCCAGGGGGACTGAAGCTTTCTTT,CASSPRGTEAFF
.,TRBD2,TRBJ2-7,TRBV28,TGTGCCAGCAGTACGACTAGCGGGAGGTTGTACGAGCAGTACTTC,CASSTTSGRLYEQYF
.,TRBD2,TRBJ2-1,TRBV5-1,TGCGCCAGCAGCCCCGCCGGGCGGGAGGGCCTCAATGAGCAGTTCTTC,CASSPAGREGLNEQFF
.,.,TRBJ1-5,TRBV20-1,TGCAGTGCTAGTCCGGGACACGGGAGGGATAGCAATCAGCCCCAGCATTTT,CSASPGHGRDSNQPQHF